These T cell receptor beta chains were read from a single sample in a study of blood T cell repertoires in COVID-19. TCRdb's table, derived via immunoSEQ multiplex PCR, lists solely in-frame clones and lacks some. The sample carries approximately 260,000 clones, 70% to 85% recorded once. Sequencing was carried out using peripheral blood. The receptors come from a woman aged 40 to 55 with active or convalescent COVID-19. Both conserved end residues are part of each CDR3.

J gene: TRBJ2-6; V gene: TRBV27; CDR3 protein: CASTPGLRNGANVLTF
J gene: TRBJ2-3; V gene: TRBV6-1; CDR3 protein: CASSELAGRQNTQYF
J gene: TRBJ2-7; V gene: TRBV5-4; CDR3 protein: CASSSRQGSYEQYF
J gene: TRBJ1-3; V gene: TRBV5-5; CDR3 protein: CASSLDGTGIPYTIYF
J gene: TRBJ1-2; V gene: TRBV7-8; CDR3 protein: CASSRGQGARGYTF
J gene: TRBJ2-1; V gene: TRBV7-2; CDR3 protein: CASSPRYNEQFF
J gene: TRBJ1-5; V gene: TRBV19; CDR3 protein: CASSTVGSNQPQHF
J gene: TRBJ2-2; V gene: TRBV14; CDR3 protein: CASSDRYNTGELFF
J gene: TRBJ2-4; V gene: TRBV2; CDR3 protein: CASASGSKNIQYF
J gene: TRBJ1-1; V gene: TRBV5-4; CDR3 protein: CASGQIQGGEAFF
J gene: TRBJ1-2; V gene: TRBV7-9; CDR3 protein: CASPSGLYGYTF
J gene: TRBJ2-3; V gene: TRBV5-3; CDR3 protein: CARSHDRDRGPETQYF
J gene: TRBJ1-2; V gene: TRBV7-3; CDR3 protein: CASSEQGAGYTF
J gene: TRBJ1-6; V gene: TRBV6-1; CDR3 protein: CASSESRVVSPLHF
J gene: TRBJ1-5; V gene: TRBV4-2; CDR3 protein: CASSQEMGQINQPQHF
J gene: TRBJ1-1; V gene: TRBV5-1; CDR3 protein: CASSLNRGDTEAFF
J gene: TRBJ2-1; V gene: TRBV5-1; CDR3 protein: CASSPVGTSGDSSYNEQFF
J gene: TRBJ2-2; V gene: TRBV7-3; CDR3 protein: CASSPEGGGAVTGELFF
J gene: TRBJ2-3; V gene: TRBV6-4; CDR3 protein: CASSDKGETTDTQYF
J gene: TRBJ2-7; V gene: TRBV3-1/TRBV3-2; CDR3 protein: CASSQDPGQTFLEQYF
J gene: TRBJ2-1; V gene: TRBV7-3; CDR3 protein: CASSLKTSWAYNEQFF
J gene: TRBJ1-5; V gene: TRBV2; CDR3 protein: CASRWDSSQPQHF
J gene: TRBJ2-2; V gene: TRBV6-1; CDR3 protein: CASSENGVSAGELFF
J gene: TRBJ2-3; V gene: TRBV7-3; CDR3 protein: CASSFGQDNTDTQYF
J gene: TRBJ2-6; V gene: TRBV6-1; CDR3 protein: CASSDPRTGKVGSGANVLTF
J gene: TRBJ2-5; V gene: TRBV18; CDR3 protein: CASSPRSGGPQETQYF
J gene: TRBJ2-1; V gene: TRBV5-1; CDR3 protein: CASSPYERGFPYNEQFF
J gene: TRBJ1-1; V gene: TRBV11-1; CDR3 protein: CASKRRLDGNTEAFF
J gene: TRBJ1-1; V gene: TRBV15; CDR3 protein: CATSSFRGGTEAFF
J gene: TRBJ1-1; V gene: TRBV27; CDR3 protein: CASSLGWGNMNTEAFF